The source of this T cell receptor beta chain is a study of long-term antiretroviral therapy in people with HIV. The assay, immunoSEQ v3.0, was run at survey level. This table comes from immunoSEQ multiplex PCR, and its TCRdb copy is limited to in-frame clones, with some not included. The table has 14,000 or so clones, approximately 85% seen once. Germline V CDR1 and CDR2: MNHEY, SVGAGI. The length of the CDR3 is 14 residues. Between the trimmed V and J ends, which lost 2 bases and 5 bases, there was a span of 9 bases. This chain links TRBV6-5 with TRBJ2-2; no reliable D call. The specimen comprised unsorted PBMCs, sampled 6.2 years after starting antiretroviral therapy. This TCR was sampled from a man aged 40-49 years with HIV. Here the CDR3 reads CASSYKVRTGELFF. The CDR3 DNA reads TGTGCCAGCAGTTACAAGGTCCGAACCGGGGAGCTGTTTTTT.